The 10 T cell receptor beta chains listed next were all sequenced from one sample in a study of blood T cell repertoires in COVID-19. Clones were sequenced by immunoSEQ multiplex PCR, and TCRdb holds only the in-frame ones, with some missing. In the table there are almost 400,000 clones, about 89% of which are singletons. Sequenced material: peripheral blood. These receptors all come from an older woman with COVID-19, enrolled during active disease.

V usage is TRBV5-1 and J usage is TRBJ2-7; TRBD1 matches 8 bases. The CDR3 extends over 16 amino acids. Losses at the gene ends were 0 bases for V and 4 bases for J; bases not matched to a gene: 9. Germline V gives CDR1 SGHRS, CDR2 YFSETQ. CDR3 protein: CASSLATGGRRYEQYF. DNA of the CDR3: TGCGCCAGCAGCTTGGCCACAGGGGGTCGGAGATACGAGCAGTACTTC.

The chain uses TRBV12-3 or TRBV12-4 and TRBJ2-1, with D perhaps matching TRBD2 (6 bases). The CDR3 loop spans 13 amino acids. V was trimmed by 5 bases and J by 9 bases, leaving 14 bases between them. CDR3 amino acids: CASSPRLEGEQFF. CDR3 coding DNA: TGTGCCAGCAGTCCGAGACTAGAGGGTGAGCAGTTCTTC.

CDR3 DNA sequence: TGTGCCAGCAGTGAAGGGGGGGGCCGCTCTCATGAGCAGTTCTTC. This gives the protein CASSEGGGRSHEQFF. The rearrangement uses TRBV2 and TRBJ2-1; possibly TRBD2 for D (7 bases). V was cut by 1 base and J by 8 bases, with 15 bases left in between. This CDR3 region has 15 residues. Germline lookup yields CDR1 SNHLY and CDR2 FYNNEI. The whole variable domain, remainder taken from reference TRBV2 and TRBJ2-1, is EPEVTQTPSHQVTQMGQEVILRCVPISNHLYFYWYRQILGQKVEFLVSFYNNEISEKSEIFDDQFSVERPDGSNFTLKIRSTKLEDSAMYFCASSEGGGRSHEQFFGPGTRLTVL.

J is TRBJ2-1 and V is TRBV6-5, with 7 bases identical to TRBD1. J was trimmed by 2 bases and V by 3 bases; bases with no gene match: 4. The CDR3 has 15 residues. Germline assignment: CDR1 MNHEY and CDR2 SVGAGI. CDR3 region: CASSYRTGAYNEQFF. The CDR3 DNA is TGTGCCAGCAGTTATAGGACAGGCGCCTACAATGAGCAGTTCTTC.

The chain employs TRBV5-5 and TRBJ1-6, with TRBD1 matching 9 bases. The CDR3 contains 14 residues. The V gene's germline CDR1 is SGHKS and CDR2 YYEKEE (reference sequence). The ends lost 2 bases at V and 10 bases at J; junction bases unmatched: 4. The CDR3 reads CASSFGTGRSPLHF. The CDR3, as DNA: TGTGCCAGCAGCTTTGGGACAGGGCGCTCACCCCTCCACTTT.

This sequence joins TRBV19 and TRBJ2-2; TRBD2 matches 7 bases. Germline V gene lookup returns CDR1 LNHDA and CDR2 SQIVND (reference sequence). CDR3 length equals 16 residues. Trimming took 4 bases from V and 1 from J; bases not matched to a gene: 6. The CDR3, as DNA: TGTGCCAGTAGTACCCGGACTAGTAGGAACACCGGGGAGCTGTTTTTT. Protein: CASSTRTSRNTGELFF.

The rearrangement links TRBV5-8 to TRBJ1-2, with TRBD1 as a possible D gene (6 bases). V was cut by 5 bases and J by 8 bases, with 22 bases left in between. This CDR3 region has 15 residues. CDR1 is SGHTS and CDR2 is YDEGEE in the germline V gene. CDR3 amino acids: CASSVGTSTPWGYTF. CDR3 nucleotides: TGTGCCAGCAGTGTAGGGACATCGACCCCATGGGGCTACACCTTC.

The genes are TRBV3-1 (or the pseudogene TRBV3-2) and TRBJ2-5; TRBD1 aligns across 9 bases. Trimming cost V 6 bases and J 5 bases; bases outside gene matches: 7. This CDR3 comprises 14 residues. Germline CDR1 reads LGHDT; CDR2 reads YNNKEL (reference sequence). DNA for the CDR3: TGTGCCAGCAGACAGGGGGCAGGACTGGAGACCCAGTACTTC. Protein sequence: CASRQGAGLETQYF.

The chain is built from TRBV20-1 and TRBJ1-1; D gene ambiguous. Germline CDR1 and CDR2: DFQATT and SNEGSKA (reference sequence). The CDR3 sequence is 14 residues long. V lost 3 bases to trimming and J lost 1 base, with 12 bases between them. CDR3 region: CSASLGRSNTEAFF. For the CDR3, the DNA is TGCAGTGCTAGTTTGGGGAGGTCGAACACTGAAGCTTTCTTT.

The chain joins TRBV19 to TRBJ2-1, with 9 bases fitting TRBD2. J gave up 2 bases and V 7 bases, and 12 bases lay outside the gene matches. Per the germline V gene, CDR1 is LNHDA and CDR2 is SQIVND (reference sequence). The CDR3 is 17 residues long. The CDR3 spells CASTRRGGKNTYNEQFF. In nucleotides, the CDR3 is TGTGCCAGTACCCGGCGGGGGGGTAAAAACACCTACAATGAGCAGTTCTTC.